The rows below give T cell receptor beta chains drawn from one sample of a study of CD4 T cells in relation to SARS-CoV-2 and coronaviruses. No antigen has been identified for these receptors. Libraries were prepared by immunoSEQ multiplex PCR; TCRdb keeps only in-frame clonotypes and omits some of them. The data hold about 40,000 clones, with roughly 80% observed a single time. The sample comprised naive CD4+ T cells from PBMCs, cultured in vitro. All receptors come from an adult with COVID-19. CDR3s include the opening cysteine and the closing phenylalanine or tryptophan. The D gene is left open where the match is weak. Only part of the rows carry a size: once, few, many, or a class if the clone is expanded.

d_call,j_call,clone_size,v_call,cdr3_nt,cdr3_aa
.,TRBJ1-5,once,TRBV3-1/TRBV3-2,TGTGCCAGCAGCCCCGATCCGTATAGCAATCAGCCCCAGCATTTT,CASSPDPYSNQPQHF
.,TRBJ1-5,few,TRBV3-1/TRBV3-2,TGTGCCAGCAGCTCAACACAAAATCAGCCCCAGCATTTT,CASSSTQNQPQHF
.,TRBJ2-3,.,TRBV3-1/TRBV3-2,TGTGCCAGCAGCCAAGGGGAGGGGGAGACGCAGTATTTT,CASSQGEGETQYF
TRBD1,TRBJ1-2,few,TRBV28,TGTGCCAGCAGTCTATCTACAGGGGTGTATGGCTACACCTTC,CASSLSTGVYGYTF
TRBD1,TRBJ2-3,.,TRBV28,TGTGCCAGCAGCACAACAGGGGTTACGCAGTATTTT,CASSTTGVTQYF
.,TRBJ2-3,.,TRBV5-8,TGTGCCAGCAGCTTGGGGGCGGAGTTGCGGGCAGATACGCAGTATTTT,CASSLGAELRADTQYF
.,TRBJ2-2,few,TRBV18,TGTGCCAGCTCACCGGGAATGGGGGTCGCCGGGGAGCTGTTTTTT,CASSPGMGVAGELFF
.,TRBJ2-5,.,TRBV10-2,TGCGCCAGCGGCCAATGGGGGGGGCCAGCAGGGACCCAGTACTTC,CASGQWGGPAGTQYF
TRBD2,TRBJ2-2,.,TRBV5-1,TGCGCCAGCAGCTTGGCGACTAGCTCGAACACCGGGGAGCTGTTTTTT,CASSLATSSNTGELFF
.,TRBJ1-3,.,TRBV18,TGTGCCAGCTCACCCGACACTGGAAACACCATATATTTT,CASSPDTGNTIYF
.,TRBJ2-6,.,TRBV3-1/TRBV3-2,TGTGCCAGCAGCCAGGACCGGAGTGATGAGGCCAACGTCCTGACTTTC,CASSQDRSDEANVLTF
TRBD1,TRBJ2-2,few,TRBV9,TGTGCCAGCAGCGACGACAGGGGGCTCGTCACCGGGGAGCTGTTTTTT,CASSDDRGLVTGELFF
.,TRBJ1-5,.,TRBV28,TGTGCCAGCAGTTTACGGCCCGGGCAGCCCCAGCATTTT,CASSLRPGQPQHF
.,TRBJ1-2,.,TRBV10-3,TGTGCCAGCCACGGGGGGGCCTCTTTCTATGGCTACACCTTC,CASHGGASFYGYTF
.,TRBJ1-6,few,TRBV12-3/TRBV12-4,TGTGCCAGCAGTTTATCTTATAATTCACCCCTCCACTTT,CASSLSYNSPLHF
.,TRBJ2-7,.,TRBV5-4,TGTGCCAGCAGCTGGGACTCCGAGGGGGCGGCAGAGCAGTACTTC,CASSWDSEGAAEQYF
.,TRBJ2-7,.,TRBV2,TGTGCCAGCAGTGGTGTGACTAGTGGGTACGAGCAGTACTTC,CASSGVTSGYEQYF
.,TRBJ1-5,few,TRBV10-3,TGTGCCATCAGTGAACTGGGGAATAGCAATCAGCCCCAGCATTTT,CAISELGNSNQPQHF
TRBD1,TRBJ2-2,.,TRBV27,TGTGCCAGCAGCCCGGGACAGGGGGTTACCGGGGAGCTGTTTTTT,CASSPGQGVTGELFF
TRBD2,TRBJ2-7,.,TRBV7-2,TGTGCCAGCAGCTTAGGGACTAGCGGGAACTACGAGCAGTACTTC,CASSLGTSGNYEQYF
TRBD1,TRBJ1-6,.,TRBV5-1,TGCGCCAGCAGCTCCAACACCGGGACAGCGTATAATTCACCCCTCCACTTT,CASSSNTGTAYNSPLHF
.,TRBJ1-1,.,TRBV19,TGTGCCAGTAGTATAGGAGGGGTGAACACTGAAGCTTTCTTT,CASSIGGVNTEAFF
TRBD1,TRBJ2-5,.,TRBV2,TGTGCCAGCAGAGGACAGGGGGCAGGGGAGACCCAGTACTTC,CASRGQGAGETQYF
.,TRBJ2-1,once,TRBV6-2/TRBV6-3,TGTGCCAGCAGTTACTTACGGGGAAGCTCCTACAATGAGCAGTTCTTC,CASSYLRGSSYNEQFF
TRBD2,TRBJ2-3,.,TRBV11-2,TGTGCCAGCAGCCGTACTAGCGGCACAGATACGCAGTATTTT,CASSRTSGTDTQYF
TRBD1,TRBJ2-4,.,TRBV2,TGTGCCAGCACTCCAACGGACAGGGGGACCCTTTTCCACATTCAGTACTTC,CASTPTDRGTLFHIQYF
.,TRBJ1-4,.,TRBV7-8,TGTGCCAGCAGCTTTAGGATCCCGATGTCAACTAATGAAAAACTGTTTTTT,CASSFRIPMSTNEKLFF
TRBD1,TRBJ2-7,.,TRBV2,TGTGCCAGCAGTGGCCCCGGGACAGGGACCTACGAGCAGTACTTC,CASSGPGTGTYEQYF
.,TRBJ2-3,.,TRBV24-1,TGTGCCACCAGTGATCCTGGGACCCGCAATACGCAGTATTTT,CATSDPGTRNTQYF
TRBD1,TRBJ1-2,.,TRBV2,TGTGCCAGCAGCAAGACAGGGGGCATTGATGGCTACACCTTC,CASSKTGGIDGYTF
.,TRBJ2-7,.,TRBV21-1,TGTGCCAGCAGCAAGGGATATGACAGGGAGGAACTAGCGGGTCTCTCCTACGAGCAGTACTTC,CASSKGYDREELAGLSYEQYF
.,TRBJ2-7,.,TRBV11-2,TGTGCCAGCAGCTTTCACCCCTACGAGCAGTACTTC,CASSFHPYEQYF
TRBD1,TRBJ1-1,.,TRBV19,TGTGCCAGTAGCCTGACAGGGGTCGACGGCACTGAAGCTTTCTTT,CASSLTGVDGTEAFF
.,TRBJ1-1,.,TRBV10-1,TGCGCCAGCAGTGGGGGGGCTAACACTGAAGCTTTCTTT,CASSGGANTEAFF
.,TRBJ1-6,.,TRBV3-1/TRBV3-2,TGTGCCAGCAGCCAAGTAGGTTTCGGGAATTCACCCCTCCACTTT,CASSQVGFGNSPLHF
.,TRBJ2-3,.,TRBV20-1,TGCAGTGCGACTAGAGATACGCAGTATTTT,CSATRDTQYF
.,TRBJ2-1,.,TRBV6-5,TGTGCCAGCAGTTACCGGGGTACCGCCGGCGATGAGCAGTTCTTC,CASSYRGTAGDEQFF
TRBD2,TRBJ2-5,.,TRBV19,TGTGCCAGTAGTATTTCTCCCTTCAAACTAGCGGATTACCAAGAGACCCAGTACTTC,CASSISPFKLADYQETQYF
.,TRBJ2-7,few,TRBV7-2,TGTGCCAGCAGACGGTCGGGGTCGGCCTACGAGCAGTACTTC,CASRRSGSAYEQYF
.,TRBJ2-7,few,TRBV3-1/TRBV3-2,TGTGCCAGCAGCCAGGGGTACGAGCAGTACTTC,CASSQGYEQYF